Below, one TCR beta chain is given with its context. Its antigen is currently not known. Base qualities are not provided; no much larger clone lies one nucleotide away. Whole blood was collected in K2EDTA tubes by collaborating institutions according to the institutions' own protocols. Collaborator samples were shipped for TCRbeta analysis as frozen whole blood, isolated PBMCs, or DNA extracted from either sample type. These data belong to a study of blood T cell repertoires in COVID-19 (TCRdb year 2020). About the study as a whole: Samples from collaborators originated in the United States, Italy and Spain and spanned both the acute and convalescent phases of COVID-19. The material from the prospective study consisted of cDNA or gDNA derived from T cells, B-cell-depleted T cells, or PBMCs. Deeply sampled blood TCRbeta repertoires from subjects exposed to, actively infected with, or recovered from COVID-19 were included in the dataset. A freely available public database, intended as a resource for researchers studying the immune response to SARS-CoV-2, is where the repertoires were released. Samples were obtained from the ongoing ImmuneRACE study (first 160 participants) and from some 1,200 subjects provided by 6 global collaborators. Nearly every sample came with metadata listing a de-identified subject ID, COVID-19 status, age in years and sex. Where HLA class I and class II types were available, the types were taken from metadata supplied by the sample provider, not from assay-based typing.

TCRbeta CDR3 regions were amplified from genomic DNA using the immunoSEQ Assay, a bias-controlled multiplex PCR. Per the authors' processing: Nucleated cell counts per sample were estimated from amplification of reference gene primers within the assay. To quantify the absolute abundance of each unique TCRbeta CDR3 rearrangement, sequence reads were collapsed and filtered. For each sample, productive Simpson clonality was calculated as the square root of Simpson's diversity index over productive rearrangements. Here the immuneACCESS table is served through TCRdb, limited to in-frame sequences with V and J called. Missing clones are a known gap in these copies; in checked studies unresolved V genes cover under half, and the rest lacks a known reason. Clone size and the V and J calls come from that table; the DNA yielded D and trimming. This sample lists about 75,000 clones; under 90% were detected once. Over 2.5% of the sample is taken by the ten largest.

Results the study describes overall, beyond this receptor: How much clinical and demographic metadata was included differed by source and by participant, and the metadata was provided uncurated.

Specimen: peripheral blood. The receptor comes from a human donor in a cohort sampled during active COVID-19.

The encoded CDR3 is CSATEDRTYGYTF. The DNA reads TGCAGTGCTACTGAGGACAGAACCTATGGCTACACCTTC. The rearranged chain carries TRBV20-1 and TRBJ1-2; matching of 6 bases hints at TRBD1 as the D gene. According to the germline V gene (reference sequence), CDR1 reads DFQATT and CDR2 reads SNEGSKA. From its cysteine to its phenylalanine, the CDR3 spans 13 amino acids. Only CDR3 DNA remains: 39 bases, in frame from the first base. The junction shows trimming of 4 bases on V and 4 bases on J, plus 13 bases between the germline ends.